This T cell receptor (beta chain) was documented in a study of control samples from healthy donors and cancer patients (dated by TCRdb to about 2020). This clone was seen a few times. Its binding antigen is unknown. The sample holds no much larger clone one base away, and base qualities are not on file. The library was obtained by the immunoSEQ multiplex PCR assay. TCRdb took over this immuneACCESS table, retaining in-frame rearrangements with V and J assigned. Such tables are incomplete; in checked studies, under half of the missing clones stem from an unresolved V gene, and the remainder is unexplained. The table for this sample lists 130,000 or so clones; about 90% of them were counted only once. Jointly, the top ten make up under 9% of the sample. Sequencing was carried out using PBMCs. This clonotype originated in a man over 45 with head and neck cancer.

The CDR3 region: CASSERLAGGSDTQYF. The nucleotides read TGCGCCAGCAGCGAACGACTAGCGGGGGGTTCAGATACGCAGTATTTT. The chain uses TRBV5-1 and TRBJ2-3; 13 central nucleotides agree with TRBD2. The germline V gene gives CDR1 as SGHRS and CDR2 as YFSETQ. Trimming accounts for 4 bases at V and 4 bases at J, while the number of junction bases matched to no gene is 6. The CDR3, cysteine through phenylalanine, is 16 amino acids long. The DNA shown is the 48-base CDR3, in frame from base 1.